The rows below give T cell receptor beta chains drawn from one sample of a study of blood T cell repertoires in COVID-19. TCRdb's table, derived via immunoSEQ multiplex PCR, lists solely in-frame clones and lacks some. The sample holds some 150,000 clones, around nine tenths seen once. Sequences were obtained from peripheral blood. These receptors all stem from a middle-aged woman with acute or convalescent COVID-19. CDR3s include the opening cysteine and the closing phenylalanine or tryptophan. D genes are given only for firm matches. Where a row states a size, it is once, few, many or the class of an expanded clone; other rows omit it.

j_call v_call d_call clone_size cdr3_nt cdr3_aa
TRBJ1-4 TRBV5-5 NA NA TGTGCCAGCAGCCCTACCCTGACAGGAACTCTTTATGCAACTAATGAAAAACTGTTTTTT CASSPTLTGTLYATNEKLFF
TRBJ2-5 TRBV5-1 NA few TGCGCCAGCAGCTTGAGAATGGGGCGAGAGACCCAGTACTTC CASSLRMGRETQYF
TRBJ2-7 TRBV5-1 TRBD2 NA TGCGCCAGCAGCTGGACTAGCGGGACATACGAGCAGTACTTC CASSWTSGTYEQYF
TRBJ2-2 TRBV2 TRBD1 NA TGTGCCAGCAGAGGTACGGGACAGGGAAACACCGGGGAGCTGTTTTTT CASRGTGQGNTGELFF
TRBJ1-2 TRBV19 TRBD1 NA TGTGCCAGTAGCCCGGGGGCAGGGGGCGCGCATGGCTACACCTTC CASSPGAGGAHGYTF
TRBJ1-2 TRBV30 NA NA TGTGCCTGGAGTCGGGGGGGAGATGGCTACACCTTC CAWSRGGDGYTF
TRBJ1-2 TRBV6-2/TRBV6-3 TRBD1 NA TGTGCCAGCAGTCGTGGACAGGGGTTGAGCTATGGCTACACCTTC CASSRGQGLSYGYTF
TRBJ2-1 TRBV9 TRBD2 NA TGTGCCAGCAGCCCCGAGGGACTAGCGGGATCCAATGAGCAGTTCTTC CASSPEGLAGSNEQFF
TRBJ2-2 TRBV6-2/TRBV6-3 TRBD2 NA TGTGCCAGCAGCTCCTTTGGGGGGGAGCTCACCGGGGAGCTGTTTTTT CASSSFGGELTGELFF
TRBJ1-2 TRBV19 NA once TGTGCCAGTAGTATTGGTACACACTATGGCTACACCTTC CASSIGTHYGYTF